Each of the 9 T cell receptor beta chains below was sequenced from the same sample in a study of T cells in Graves' hyperthyroidism and ophthalmopathy. Using RNA transcripts as the source, TCR beta CDR3 regions were amplified. The primer set for the first-round RT-PCR of the TCR CDR3 was HTBI. TCRdb reprocessed the multiplex PCR reads with MiXCR, giving one entry per CDR3 protein. The sample carries a few hundred thousand distinct CDR3 sequences, about 15% recorded once. The sequencing sample was made of blood. These receptors were taken from a woman younger than 35 with Graves' hyperthyroidism.

The CDR3 spells CAIGSRGQETQYF. In DNA form, the CDR3 reads TGTGCCATCGGGAGCAGGGGACAAGAGACCCAGTACTTC. The chain links TRBV10-3 to TRBJ2-5; D possibly corresponds to TRBD1 (6 bases). V was trimmed by 8 bases and J by 2 bases, leaving 12 bases between them. The germline V gene encodes CDR1 ENHRY and CDR2 SYGVKD. There are 13 residues in the CDR3.

This clonotype was counted at least ten times. The chain is built from TRBV2 and TRBJ1-6, with D unresolved. The CDR3 is 12 amino acids. The V and J ends lost 4 bases and 9 bases respectively, with 7 bases between them. Germline assignment: CDR1 SNHLY and CDR2 FYNNEI. The CDR3 region has the DNA TGTGCCAGCAGTGGGTACTCTTCACCCCTCCACTTT. Translation gives CASSGYSSPLHF.

The gene calls are TRBV4-1 and TRBJ1-2; a weak D match, TRBD1 (5 bases). Trimming took 1 base from V and 6 from J, leaving 18 bases between them. CDR1 is MGHRA, CDR2 YSYEKL, per germline. The CDR3 is 16 amino acids. The CDR3 coding sequence is TGCGCCAGCAGCCAAGGGAAGGGACCTCCGGGTCATGGCTACACCTTC. It codes for CASSQGKGPPGHGYTF.

This clonotype occurred many times. This chain links TRBV12-3 or TRBV12-4 with TRBJ2-7; no clear D gene. V was trimmed by 6 bases and J by 5 bases, leaving 14 bases between them. The CDR3 runs to 13 residues. CDR3 nucleotide sequence: TGTGCCAGCAGCCCACCATTCGTTCACGAGCAGTACTTC. Its translation: CASSPPFVHEQYF.

This clonotype has more than one count but fewer than ten. The junction does not match germline at one end; this may be a read error. The rearrangement uses TRBV15 and TRBJ2-1; 11 bases line up with TRBD2. Looked up from germline, CDR1 is LNHNV and CDR2 is YYDKDF (reference sequence). The CDR3 runs 14 residues. In DNA, the CDR3 is TGTGCCACCAGCAGAGGTCTAGCGGGAGGTGAGGAGTTCTTC. It specifies CATSRGLAGGEEFF.

The V call is TRBV7-2, the J call TRBJ2-2; TRBD2 is a possible D gene (7 bases). CDR3 length: 15 amino acids. Between the trimmed V and J ends, which lost 3 bases and 3 bases, there was a span of 11 bases. Germline CDR1 is SGHTA and CDR2 is FQGNSA. The CDR3 DNA sequence: TGTGCCAGCAGCTTGGGGGGGCTCGACACCGGGGAGCTGTTTTTT. It translates to CASSLGGLDTGELFF.

A word on this clonotype: Its ends do not fully match the called genes, so a read error is possible. The chain has TRBV6-4 and TRBJ2-2; D might be TRBD2 (6 bases). CDR1 MRHNA and CDR2 SNTAGT come from the germline V gene. The CDR3 is 16 amino acids. The CDR3 DNA reads as TGTGCCAGCAGTGATCTCCCGGGAGAAGGGACCGGGGGGCTGTTTTTT. This encodes CASSDLPGEGTGGLFF.

The chain employs TRBV19 and TRBJ1-4; D possibly corresponds to TRBD1 (6 bases). This CDR3 contains 14 residues. V was trimmed by 6 bases and J by 5 bases, leaving 13 bases between them. CDR1 is LNHDA, CDR2 SQIVND, per germline (reference sequence). This CDR3 is CASSRGAGNEKLFF. The CDR3 DNA reads TGTGCCAGTAGCAGGGGCGCAGGGAATGAAAAACTGTTTTTT.

This clonotype was seen many times. The chain joins TRBV28 to TRBJ2-1; 11 positions match TRBD2. The trim removed 9 bases at V and 2 bases at J, leaving 6 bases unmatched. The CDR3 covers 15 residues. The germline CDR1 and CDR2 sequences are MDHEN and SYDVKM. For the CDR3, the DNA is TGTGCCAGTCCCCCTAGCGGGGGGCCCTACAATGAGCAGTTCTTC. Encoded protein: CASPPSGGPYNEQFF.